Below, one TCR beta chain is given with its context. The entry originates in a study of blood T cell repertoires in COVID-19. Study information: Whether acute or convalescent, the COVID-19 samples came from the United States, Italy and Spain.

Trimming took off 3 bases at V and 4 bases at J, with 15 bases between the two ends. CDR1 is MNHEY, CDR2 SVGAGI, per germline. This CDR3 is built from 15 residues. Individuals drawn from about 26 US areas were roughly 18 to 95 years old. Data came from immunoSEQ multiplex PCR; TCRdb stores just in-frame clones and leaves some out. The profile shows about 210,000 clones, roughly four fifths of them singletons. Sequencing was carried out using PBMCs or T cells enriched from blood (not recorded which). This clonotype was obtained from a man aged 35-49 years who had recovered from COVID-19. The V gene is TRBV6-5, the J gene TRBJ1-2; D may be TRBD1 (5 bases). CDR3 DNA: TGTGCCAGCAGTTATCTAAGTGGGGCTGGCTATGGCTACACCTTC. As protein: CASSYLSGAGYGYTF.